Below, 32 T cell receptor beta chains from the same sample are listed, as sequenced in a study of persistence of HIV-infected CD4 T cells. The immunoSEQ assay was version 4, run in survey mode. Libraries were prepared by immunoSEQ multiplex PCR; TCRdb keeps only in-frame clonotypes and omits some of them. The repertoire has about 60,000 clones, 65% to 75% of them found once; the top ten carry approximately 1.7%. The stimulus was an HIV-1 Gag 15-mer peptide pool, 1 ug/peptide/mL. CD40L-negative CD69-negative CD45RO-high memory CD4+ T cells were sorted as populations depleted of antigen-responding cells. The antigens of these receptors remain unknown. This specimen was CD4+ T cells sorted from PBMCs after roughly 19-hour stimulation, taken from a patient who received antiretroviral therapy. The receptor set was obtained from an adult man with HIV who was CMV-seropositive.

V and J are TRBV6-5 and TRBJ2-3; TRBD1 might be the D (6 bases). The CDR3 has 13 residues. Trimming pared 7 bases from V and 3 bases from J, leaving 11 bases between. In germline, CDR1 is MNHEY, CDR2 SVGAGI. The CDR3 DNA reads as TGTGCCAGCACATCACAGGGAACAGATACGCAGTATTTT. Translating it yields CASTSQGTDTQYF.

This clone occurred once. The CDR3 DNA sequence: TGTGCCAGCTCACCTTCCGGGACAGGGGCAAATCAGCCCCAGCATTTT. Translating it yields CASSPSGTGANQPQHF. The chain employs TRBV18 and TRBJ1-5, with TRBD1 identical over 10 bases. The CDR3 runs to 16 residues. Germline CDR1 and CDR2: KGHSH and LQKENI. V trimming: 3 bases; J trimming: 4 bases; junction bases outside the gene matches: 6.

DNA of the CDR3: TGTGCCAGCGTTCGAGCCGGGACAGGGGGCTACGAGCAGTACTTC. It is translated as CASVRAGTGGYEQYF. The chain links TRBV2 to TRBJ2-7; TRBD1 aligns across 11 bases. V lost 8 bases and J lost 3; bases outside the gene matches: 9. This CDR3 comprises 15 residues. Looked up from germline, CDR1 is SNHLY and CDR2 is FYNNEI.

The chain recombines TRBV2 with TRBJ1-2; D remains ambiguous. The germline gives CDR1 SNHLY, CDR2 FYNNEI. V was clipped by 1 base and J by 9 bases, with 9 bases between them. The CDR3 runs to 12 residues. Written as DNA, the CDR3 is TGTGCCAGCAGTGAAGATGCTTTGAGCTACACCTTC. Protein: CASSEDALSYTF.

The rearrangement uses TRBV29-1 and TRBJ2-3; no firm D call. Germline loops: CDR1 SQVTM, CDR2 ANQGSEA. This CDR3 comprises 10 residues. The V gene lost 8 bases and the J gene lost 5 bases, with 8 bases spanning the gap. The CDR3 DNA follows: TGCAGCACCCGCTTAGATACGCAGTATTTT. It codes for CSTRLDTQYF.

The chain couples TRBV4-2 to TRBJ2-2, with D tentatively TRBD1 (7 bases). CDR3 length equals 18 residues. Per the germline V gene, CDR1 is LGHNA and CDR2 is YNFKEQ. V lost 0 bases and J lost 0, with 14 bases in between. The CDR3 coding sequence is TGTGCCAGCAGCCAAGATTACGCAGGGGGGACGAACACCGGGGAGCTGTTTTTT. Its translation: CASSQDYAGGTNTGELFF.

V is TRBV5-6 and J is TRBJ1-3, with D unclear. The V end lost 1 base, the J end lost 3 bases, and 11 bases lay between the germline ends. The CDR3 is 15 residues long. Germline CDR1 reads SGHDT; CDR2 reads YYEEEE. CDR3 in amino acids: CASSLTGVGGNTIYF. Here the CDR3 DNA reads TGTGCCAGCAGCTTGACTGGGGTCGGTGGAAACACCATATATTTT.

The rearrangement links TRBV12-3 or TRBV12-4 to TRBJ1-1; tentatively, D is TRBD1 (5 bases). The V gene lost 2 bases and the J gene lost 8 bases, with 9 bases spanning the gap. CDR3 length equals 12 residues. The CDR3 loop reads CASSLLGAEAFF. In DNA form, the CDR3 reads TGTGCCAGCAGTTTATTAGGGGCGGAAGCTTTCTTT.

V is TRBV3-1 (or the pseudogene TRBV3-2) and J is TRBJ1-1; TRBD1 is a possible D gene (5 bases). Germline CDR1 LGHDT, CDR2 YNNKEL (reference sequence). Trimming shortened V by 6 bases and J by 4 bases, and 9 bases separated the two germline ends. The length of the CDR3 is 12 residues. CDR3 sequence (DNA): TGTGCCAGCAGGGGGCTCGGCACTGAAGCTTTCTTT. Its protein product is CASRGLGTEAFF.

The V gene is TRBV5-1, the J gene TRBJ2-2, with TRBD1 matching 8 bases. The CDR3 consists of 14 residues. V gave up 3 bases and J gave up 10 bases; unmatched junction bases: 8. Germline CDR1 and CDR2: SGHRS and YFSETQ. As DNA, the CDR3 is TGCGCCAGCAGCTCTACAGGGGGTGTCGTGGAGCTGTTTTTT. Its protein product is CASSSTGGVVELFF.

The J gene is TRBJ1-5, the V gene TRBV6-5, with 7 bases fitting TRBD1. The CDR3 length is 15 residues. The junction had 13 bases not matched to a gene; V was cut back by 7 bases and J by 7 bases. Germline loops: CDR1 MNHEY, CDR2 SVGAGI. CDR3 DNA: TGTGCCAGCACTTTGACAGGGACTTTTGGCCAGCCCCAGCATTTT. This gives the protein CASTLTGTFGQPQHF.

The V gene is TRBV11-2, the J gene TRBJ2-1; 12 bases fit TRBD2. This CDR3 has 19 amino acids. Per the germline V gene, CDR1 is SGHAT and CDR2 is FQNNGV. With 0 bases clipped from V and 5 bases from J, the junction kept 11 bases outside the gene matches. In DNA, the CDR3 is TGTGCCAGCAGCTTAGACACGAGGCTAGCGGGGGGGAACCACAATGAGCAGTTCTTC. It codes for CASSLDTRLAGGNHNEQFF.

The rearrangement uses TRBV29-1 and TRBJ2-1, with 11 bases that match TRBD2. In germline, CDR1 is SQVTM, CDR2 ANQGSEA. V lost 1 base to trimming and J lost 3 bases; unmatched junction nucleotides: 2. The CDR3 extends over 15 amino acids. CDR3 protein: CSVEGGTSGYNEQFF. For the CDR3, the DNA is TGCAGCGTTGAAGGCGGGACTAGCGGCTACAATGAGCAGTTCTTC.

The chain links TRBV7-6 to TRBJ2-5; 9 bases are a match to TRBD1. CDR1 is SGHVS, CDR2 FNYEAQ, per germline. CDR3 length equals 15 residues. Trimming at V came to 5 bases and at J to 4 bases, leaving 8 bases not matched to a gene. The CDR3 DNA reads TGTGCCAGCAGCGTAACAGGGGGCGCGGGAGAGACCCAGTACTTC. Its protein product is CASSVTGGAGETQYF.

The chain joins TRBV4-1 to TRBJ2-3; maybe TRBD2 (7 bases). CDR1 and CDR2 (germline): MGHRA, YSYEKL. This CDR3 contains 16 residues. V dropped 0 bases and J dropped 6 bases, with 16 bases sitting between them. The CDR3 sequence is CASSQDGAGGLDTQYF. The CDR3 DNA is TGCGCCAGCAGCCAAGATGGGGCCGGGGGGCTGGATACGCAGTATTTT.

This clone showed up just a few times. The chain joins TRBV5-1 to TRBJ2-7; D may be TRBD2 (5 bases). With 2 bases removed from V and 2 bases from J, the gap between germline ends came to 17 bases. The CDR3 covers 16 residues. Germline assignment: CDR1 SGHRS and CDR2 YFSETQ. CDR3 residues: CASSLVTGWVAYEQYF. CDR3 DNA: TGCGCCAGCAGCTTAGTTACGGGGTGGGTGGCCTACGAGCAGTACTTC.

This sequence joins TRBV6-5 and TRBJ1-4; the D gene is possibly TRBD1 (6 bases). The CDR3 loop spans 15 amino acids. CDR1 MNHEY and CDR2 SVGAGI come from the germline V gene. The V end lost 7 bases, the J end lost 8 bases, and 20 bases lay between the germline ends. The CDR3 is CASILTGGPREKLFF. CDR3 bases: TGTGCCAGCATCCTGACAGGAGGGCCCAGGGAAAAACTGTTTTTT.

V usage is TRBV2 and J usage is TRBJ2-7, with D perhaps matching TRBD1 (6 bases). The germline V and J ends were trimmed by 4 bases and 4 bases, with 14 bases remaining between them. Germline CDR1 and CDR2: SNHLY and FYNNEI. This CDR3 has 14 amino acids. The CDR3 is CASSGSGGPYEQYF. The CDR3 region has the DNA TGTGCCAGCAGTGGCTCTGGGGGCCCATACGAGCAGTACTTC.

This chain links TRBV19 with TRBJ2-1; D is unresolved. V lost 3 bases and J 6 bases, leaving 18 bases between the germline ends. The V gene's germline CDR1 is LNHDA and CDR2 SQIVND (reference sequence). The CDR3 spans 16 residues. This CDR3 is CASSIVTSSGRNEQFF. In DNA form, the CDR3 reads TGTGCCAGTAGTATTGTCACCTCCTCCGGGCGCAATGAGCAGTTCTTC.

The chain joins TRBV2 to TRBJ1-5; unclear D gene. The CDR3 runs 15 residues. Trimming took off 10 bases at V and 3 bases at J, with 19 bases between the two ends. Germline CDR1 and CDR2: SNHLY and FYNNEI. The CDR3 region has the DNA TGTGCCACCACTGCTTCGCGAGGGTACAATCAGCCCCAGCATTTT. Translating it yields CATTASRGYNQPQHF.

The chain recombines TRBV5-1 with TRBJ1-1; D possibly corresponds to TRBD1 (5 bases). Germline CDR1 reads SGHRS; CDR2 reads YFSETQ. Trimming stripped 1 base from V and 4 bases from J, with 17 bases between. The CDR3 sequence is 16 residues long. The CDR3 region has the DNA TGCGCCAGCAGCTTGCGGCCAGGGTATAGTGGCACTGAAGCTTTCTTT. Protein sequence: CASSLRPGYSGTEAFF. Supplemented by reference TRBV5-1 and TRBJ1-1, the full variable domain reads KAGVTQTPRYLIKTRGQQVTLSCSPISGHRSVSWYQQTPGQGLQFLFEYFSETQRNKGNFPGRFSGRQFSNSRSEMNVSTLELGDSALYLCASSLRPGYSGTEAFFGQGTRLTVV.

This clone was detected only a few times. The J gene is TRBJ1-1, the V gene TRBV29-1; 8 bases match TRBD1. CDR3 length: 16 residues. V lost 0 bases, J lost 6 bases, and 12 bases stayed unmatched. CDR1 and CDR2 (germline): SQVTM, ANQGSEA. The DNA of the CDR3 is TGCAGCGTTGAAGAGTTCGCGAGACAGGGGATAGCTGAAGCTTTCTTT. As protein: CSVEEFARQGIAEAFF.

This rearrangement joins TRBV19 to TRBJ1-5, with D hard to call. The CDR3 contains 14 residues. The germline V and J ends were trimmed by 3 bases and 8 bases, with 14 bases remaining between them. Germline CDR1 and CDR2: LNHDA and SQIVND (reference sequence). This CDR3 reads CASSIPRSEKPQHF. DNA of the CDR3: TGTGCCAGTAGTATTCCACGGTCTGAGAAGCCCCAGCATTTT.

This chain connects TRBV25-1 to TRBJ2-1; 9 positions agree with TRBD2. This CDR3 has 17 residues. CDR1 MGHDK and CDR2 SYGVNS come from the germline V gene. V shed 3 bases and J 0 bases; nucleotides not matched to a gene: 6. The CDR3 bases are TGTGCCAGCAGTGAGGTGGCGGGGGGGAGCTCCTACAATGAGCAGTTCTTC. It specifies CASSEVAGGSSYNEQFF.

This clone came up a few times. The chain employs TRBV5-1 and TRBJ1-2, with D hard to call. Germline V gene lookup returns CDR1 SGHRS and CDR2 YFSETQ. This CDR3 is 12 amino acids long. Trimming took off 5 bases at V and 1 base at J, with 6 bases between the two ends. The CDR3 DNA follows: TGCGCCAGCAGTACAGATAACTATGGCTACACCTTC. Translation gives CASSTDNYGYTF.

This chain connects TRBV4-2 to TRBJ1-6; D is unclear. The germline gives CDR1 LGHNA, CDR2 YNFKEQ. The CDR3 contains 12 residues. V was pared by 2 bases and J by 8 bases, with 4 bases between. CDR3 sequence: CASSQPDSPLHF. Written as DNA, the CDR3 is TGTGCCAGCAGCCAACCCGATTCACCCCTCCACTTT.

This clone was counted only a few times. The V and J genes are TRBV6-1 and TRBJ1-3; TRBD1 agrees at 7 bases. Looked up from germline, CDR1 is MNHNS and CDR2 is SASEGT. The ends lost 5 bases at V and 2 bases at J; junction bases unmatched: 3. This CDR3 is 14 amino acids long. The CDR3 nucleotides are TGTGCCAGCAGTTTGACAGGGACTGGAAACACCATATATTTT. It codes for CASSLTGTGNTIYF.

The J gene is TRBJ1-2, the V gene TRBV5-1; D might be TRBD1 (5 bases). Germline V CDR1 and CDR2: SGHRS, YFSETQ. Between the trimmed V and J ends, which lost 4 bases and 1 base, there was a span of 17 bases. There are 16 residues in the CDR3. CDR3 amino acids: CASSPRDLLLNYGYTF. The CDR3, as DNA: TGCGCCAGCAGCCCGAGGGACCTTCTACTTAACTATGGCTACACCTTC.

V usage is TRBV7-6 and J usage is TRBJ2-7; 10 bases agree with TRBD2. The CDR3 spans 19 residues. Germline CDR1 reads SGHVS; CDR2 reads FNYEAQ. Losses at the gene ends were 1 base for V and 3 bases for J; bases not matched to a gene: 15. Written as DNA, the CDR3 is TGTGCCAGCAGCTTAGAATTGTCTAGCGGGGGTCCCCGTAACTACGAGCAGTACTTC. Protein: CASSLELSSGGPRNYEQYF.

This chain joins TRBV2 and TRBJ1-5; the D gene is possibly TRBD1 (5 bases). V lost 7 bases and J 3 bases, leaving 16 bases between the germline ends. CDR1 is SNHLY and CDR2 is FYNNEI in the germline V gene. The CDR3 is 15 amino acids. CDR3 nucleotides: TGTGCCAGCACTCCTGGATGGGGGAACAATCAGCCCCAGCATTTT. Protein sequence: CASTPGWGNNQPQHF. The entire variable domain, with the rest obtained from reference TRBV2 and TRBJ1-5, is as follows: EPEVTQTPSHQVTQMGQEVILRCVPISNHLYFYWYRQILGQKVEFLVSFYNNEISEKSEIFDDQFSVERPDGSNFTLKIRSTKLEDSAMYFCASTPGWGNNQPQHFGDGTRLSIL.

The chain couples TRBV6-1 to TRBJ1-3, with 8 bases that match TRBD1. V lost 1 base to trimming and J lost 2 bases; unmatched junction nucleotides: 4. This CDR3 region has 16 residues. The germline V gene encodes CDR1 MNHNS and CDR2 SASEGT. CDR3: CASSEDRGSAGNTIYF. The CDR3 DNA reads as TGTGCCAGCAGTGAAGACAGGGGGTCTGCTGGAAACACCATATATTTT.

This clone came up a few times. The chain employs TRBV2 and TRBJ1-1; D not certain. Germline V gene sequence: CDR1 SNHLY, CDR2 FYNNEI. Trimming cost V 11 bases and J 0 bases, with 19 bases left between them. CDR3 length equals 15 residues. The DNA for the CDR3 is TGTGCCTCATTTCCGTCGGAGACTCTGAACACTGAAGCTTTCTTT. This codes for CASFPSETLNTEAFF.